The T cell receptor beta chain described here comes from a study of CD8 T cells in ankylosing spondylitis. General study results and limits: Disease-linked clones had a CD8+ phenotype and relatively low frequency in peripheral blood. Clones linked to disease were reported to show significant enrichment in matched ankylosing spondylitis synovial fluid. Apparently characteristic of ankylosing spondylitis blood was a TCR beta motif (about 8 highly homologous variants).

This clonotype was seen repeatedly, ten times or more. What it recognizes is unknown. This CDR3 is 14 amino acids long. V lost 3 bases to trimming and J lost 2 bases; unmatched junction nucleotides: 4. Per germline, CDR1 MNHEY and CDR2 SMNVEV (reference sequence). TCRdb reprocessed the 5' RACE reads via MiXCR and lists one record per CDR3 protein. The sample includes under 55,000 distinct CDR3 sequences, about 7% of them seen just once. The chain carries TRBV27 and TRBJ2-7, with 7 bases aligning to TRBD1. This clonotype originated in a female donor with ankylosing spondylitis or in good health (not recorded which). Sequencing input: blood, either unsorted or a sorted T cell fraction (not recorded which). The CDR3 loop reads CASSLSQGPYEQYF. The CDR3 DNA sequence: TGTGCCAGCAGTTTGTCACAGGGGCCCTACGAGCAGTACTTC.